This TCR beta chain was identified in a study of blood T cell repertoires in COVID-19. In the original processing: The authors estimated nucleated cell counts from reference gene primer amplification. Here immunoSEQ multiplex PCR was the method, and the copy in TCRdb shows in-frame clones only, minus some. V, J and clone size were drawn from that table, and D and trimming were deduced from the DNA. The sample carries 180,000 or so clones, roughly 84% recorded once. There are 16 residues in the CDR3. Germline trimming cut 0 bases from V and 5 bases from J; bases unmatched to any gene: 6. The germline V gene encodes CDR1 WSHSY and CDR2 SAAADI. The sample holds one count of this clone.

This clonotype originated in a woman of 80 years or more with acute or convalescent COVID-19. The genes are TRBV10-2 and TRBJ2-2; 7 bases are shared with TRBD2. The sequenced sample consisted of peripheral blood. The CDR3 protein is CASSESAGRATGELFF. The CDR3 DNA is TGCGCCAGCAGTGAGTCGGCGGGGAGGGCTACCGGGGAGCTGTTTTTT.